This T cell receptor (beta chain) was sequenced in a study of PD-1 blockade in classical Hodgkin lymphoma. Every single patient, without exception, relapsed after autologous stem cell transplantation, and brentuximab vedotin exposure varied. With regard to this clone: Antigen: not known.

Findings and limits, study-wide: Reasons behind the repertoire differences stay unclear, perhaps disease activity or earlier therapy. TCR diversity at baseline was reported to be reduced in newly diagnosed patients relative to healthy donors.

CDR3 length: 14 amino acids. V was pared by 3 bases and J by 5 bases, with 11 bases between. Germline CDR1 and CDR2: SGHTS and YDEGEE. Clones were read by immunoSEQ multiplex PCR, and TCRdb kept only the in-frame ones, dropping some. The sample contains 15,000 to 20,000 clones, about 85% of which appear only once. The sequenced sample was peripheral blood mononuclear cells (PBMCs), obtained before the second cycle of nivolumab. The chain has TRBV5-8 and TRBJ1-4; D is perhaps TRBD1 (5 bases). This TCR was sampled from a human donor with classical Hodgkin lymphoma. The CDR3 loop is CASSYGTLNEKLFF. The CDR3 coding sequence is TGTGCCAGCAGCTACGGGACCCTCAATGAAAAACTGTTTTTT. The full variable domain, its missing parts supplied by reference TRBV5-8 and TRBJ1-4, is EAGVTQSPTHLIKTRGQQATLRCSPISGHTSVYWYQQALGLGLQFLLWYDEGEERNRGNFPPRFSGRQFPNYSSELNVNALELEDSALYLCASSYGTLNEKLFFGSGTQLSVL.